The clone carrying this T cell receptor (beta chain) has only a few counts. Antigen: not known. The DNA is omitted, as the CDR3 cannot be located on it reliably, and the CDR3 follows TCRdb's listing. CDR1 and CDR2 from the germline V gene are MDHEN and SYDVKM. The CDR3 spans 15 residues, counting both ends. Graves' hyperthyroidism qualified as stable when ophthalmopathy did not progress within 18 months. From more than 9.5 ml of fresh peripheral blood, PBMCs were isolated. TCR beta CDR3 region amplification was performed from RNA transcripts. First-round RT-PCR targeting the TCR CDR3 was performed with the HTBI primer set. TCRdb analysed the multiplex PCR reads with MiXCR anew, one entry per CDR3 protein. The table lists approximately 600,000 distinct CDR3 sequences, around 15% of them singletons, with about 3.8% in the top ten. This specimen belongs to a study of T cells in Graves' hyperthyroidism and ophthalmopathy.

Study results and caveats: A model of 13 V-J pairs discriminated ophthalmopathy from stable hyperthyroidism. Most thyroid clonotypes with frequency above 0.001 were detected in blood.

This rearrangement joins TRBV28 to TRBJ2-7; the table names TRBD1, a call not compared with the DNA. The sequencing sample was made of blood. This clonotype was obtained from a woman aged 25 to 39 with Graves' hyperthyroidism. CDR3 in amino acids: CASRVGTGSPYEQHF.